These 21 T cell receptor beta chains were all obtained from the same sample, sequenced in a study of human T cells and chemical hapten exposure. TCRdb re-called the RACE reads through MiXCR, storing one row per CDR3 protein. This sample has around 250,000 distinct CDR3 sequences; about 9.4% occur once, and the top ten carry approximately 2.2%. Time point of the sample: pre-sensitization, week 0. As to treatment: therapeutic diphenylcyclopropenone sensitization with weekly scalp DPC. Sequenced here: whole blood, sampled in connection with sensitization to the hapten diphenylcyclopropenone (DPC). The receptors derive from a middle-aged woman with alopecia areata. Some clones in this sample may be carry-over from other donors' samples.

The rearrangement joins TRBV4-2 to TRBJ2-1; no firm D call. Germline V gives CDR1 LGHNA, CDR2 YNFKEQ. This CDR3 has 14 residues. V was pared by 2 bases and J by 6 bases, with 11 bases between. CDR3 protein: CASSQPTLPNEQFF. The CDR3, as DNA: TGTGCCAGCAGCCAACCGACCCTTCCCAATGAGCAGTTCTTC.

V gene TRBV4-1 combines with J gene TRBJ1-5; 9 bases are shared with TRBD1. In germline, CDR1 is MGHRA, CDR2 YSYEKL. V trimming: 1 base; J trimming: 1 base; junction bases outside the gene matches: 2. There are 16 residues in the CDR3. The CDR3 bases are TGCGCCAGCAGCCAAGGGACAGGGGTGAGCAATCAGCCCCAGCATTTT. Its protein is CASSQGTGVSNQPQHF.

This clonotype turned up a few times. V and J are TRBV5-1 and TRBJ1-1, with 9 bases lining up with TRBD1. The CDR3 extends over 15 amino acids. V gave up 1 base and J gave up 6 bases; unmatched junction bases: 7. CDR1 is SGHRS and CDR2 is YFSETQ in the germline V gene. CDR3 DNA: TGCGCCAGCAGCTTGTTCGGACAGGGGAGCCCTGAAGCTTTCTTT. This gives the protein CASSLFGQGSPEAFF.

This clonotype was seen repeatedly, ten times or more. The V call is TRBV6-2 or TRBV6-3, the J call TRBJ2-5, with D perhaps matching TRBD2 (5 bases). CDR1 is MNHEY, CDR2 SVGEGT, per germline. The V end lost 10 bases, the J end lost 1 base, and 10 bases lay between the germline ends. This CDR3 contains 12 residues. CDR3 coding DNA: TGTGCCACCCCTCGGGGCCAAGAGACCCAGTACTTC. This codes for CATPRGQETQYF.

The chain links TRBV9 to TRBJ2-3; 7 bases map to TRBD1. V gave up 4 bases and J gave up 2 bases; unmatched junction bases: 4. This CDR3 is 14 amino acids long. Looked up from germline, CDR1 is SGDLS and CDR2 is YYNGEE. This CDR3 is CASSPGQVTDTQYF. The CDR3 DNA sequence: TGTGCCAGCAGCCCTGGACAGGTCACAGATACGCAGTATTTT.

This clonotype has just a few counts. The J gene is TRBJ2-2, the V gene TRBV7-9; D possibly corresponds to TRBD2 (7 bases). The CDR3 loop spans 15 amino acids. Per germline, CDR1 SEHNR and CDR2 FQNEAQ (reference sequence). V was shortened by 10 bases and J by 4 bases, with 19 bases between the two germline ends. CDR3 DNA sequence: TGTGCCACCACGCGGGGGCGGGAGAGCACCGGGGAGCTGTTTTTT. Translation: CATTRGRESTGELFF.

A few counts support this clonotype. The V call is TRBV12-3 or TRBV12-4, the J call TRBJ2-1, with 11 bases aligning to TRBD2. V shed 6 bases, J shed 6 bases, and the junction held 7 bases outside the gene matches. This CDR3 is built from 15 residues. CDR3 residues: CASRISGRAGNEQFF. In DNA form, the CDR3 reads TGTGCCAGCAGGATTAGCGGGAGGGCCGGCAATGAGCAGTTCTTC.

The chain carries TRBV6-2 or TRBV6-3 and TRBJ2-4, with D hard to call. CDR3 length equals 13 residues. The germline gives CDR1 MNHEY, CDR2 SVGEGT. Trimming took 5 bases from V and 7 from J, leaving 12 bases between them. The CDR3 spells CASSPERWNIQYF. In nucleotides, the CDR3 is TGTGCCAGCAGTCCCGAGAGGTGGAACATTCAGTACTTC.

CDR3 amino acids: CSGGTGAHEQYF. The CDR3 DNA is TGCAGCGGTGGGACAGGGGCTCACGAGCAGTACTTC. The chain is built from TRBV29-1 and TRBJ2-7; the match to TRBD1 covers 10 bases. The V segment lost 7 bases and the J segment 5 bases; nucleotides outside the gene matches: 5. Germline V CDR1 and CDR2: SQVTM, ANQGSEA. The CDR3 is 12 amino acids.

This clonotype has at least ten counts. The chain joins TRBV12-3 or TRBV12-4 to TRBJ1-1; D is unresolved. V was cut by 5 bases and J by 1 base, with 11 bases left in between. The CDR3 contains 14 residues. CDR3 amino acids: CASSQVEANTEAFF. DNA for the CDR3: TGTGCCAGCAGTCAGGTCGAGGCGAACACTGAAGCTTTCTTT.

This clonotype showed up just a few times. The chain joins TRBV6-1 to TRBJ2-1, with D uncertain. Germline CDR1 and CDR2: MNHNS and SASEGT. The CDR3 contains 11 residues. The ends were cut back, 7 bases at V and 5 bases at J, with 6 bases in the middle. This chain's CDR3 is CASTINNEQFF. In DNA form, the CDR3 reads TGTGCCAGCACAATAAACAATGAGCAGTTCTTC.

This clonotype was found a few times. J is TRBJ1-1 and V is TRBV28, with TRBD1 identical over 7 bases. Germline CDR1 and CDR2: MDHEN and SYDVKM. The CDR3 spans 13 residues. J gave up 6 bases and V 6 bases, and 7 bases lay outside the gene matches. CDR3 protein: CASRLTGRPEAFF. DNA for the CDR3: TGTGCCAGCAGGCTGACAGGGAGGCCTGAAGCTTTCTTT.

The CDR3 DNA sequence: TGTGCCAGCAGCTTAGACCTCGGTACGCAGTATTTT. Translated, it gives CASSLDLGTQYF. The chain uses TRBV11-2 and TRBJ2-3; D gene uncertain. The CDR3 extends over 12 amino acids. CDR1 SGHAT and CDR2 FQNNGV come from the germline V gene. V was trimmed by 0 bases and J by 8 bases, leaving 6 bases between them.

This clonotype was counted ten times or more. The chain combines TRBV12-3 or TRBV12-4 with TRBJ1-4, with a tentative D call TRBD1 (6 bases). The CDR3 totals 15 residues. V lost 8 bases and J 8 bases, leaving 21 bases between the germline ends. The CDR3 loop is CASSLGGRVGEKLFF. CDR3 nucleotides: TGTGCCAGCTCCCTGGGGGGCCGGGTGGGGGAAAAACTGTTTTTT.

J is TRBJ2-1 and V is TRBV28; D might be TRBD2 (6 bases). V lost 2 bases and J 6 bases, leaving 11 bases between the germline ends. The CDR3 has 14 amino acids. In germline, CDR1 is MDHEN, CDR2 SYDVKM. CDR3 sequence (DNA): TGTGCCAGCAGTTTACGGAGAGCGGGCAATGAGCAGTTCTTC. As protein: CASSLRRAGNEQFF.

This clonotype appeared a few times. This chain uses TRBV7-6 with TRBJ2-1, with unresolved D. Germline V gives CDR1 SGHVS, CDR2 FNYEAQ. The V and J ends lost 4 bases and 6 bases respectively, with 7 bases between them. This CDR3 is built from 12 residues. CDR3 protein: CASSSGVNEQFF. Written as DNA, the CDR3 is TGTGCCAGCAGCTCCGGAGTCAATGAGCAGTTCTTC.

Many counts were recorded for this clonotype. The chain uses TRBV28 and TRBJ2-7, with a possible D match to TRBD1 (6 bases). The V gene lost 5 bases and the J gene lost 4 bases, with 18 bases spanning the gap. Germline values: CDR1 MDHEN, CDR2 SYDVKM. The CDR3 extends over 15 amino acids. The CDR3 DNA reads TGTGCCAGCAGTACCAGAAAAAAAACAGGGTACGAGCAGTACTTC. Its translation: CASSTRKKTGYEQYF.

This clonotype was picked up many times. The V call is TRBV11-2, the J call TRBJ1-4, with D unclear. V lost 4 bases and J 0 bases, leaving 15 bases between the germline ends. CDR3 size: 17 residues. The germline V gene encodes CDR1 SGHAT and CDR2 FQNNGV. In DNA form, the CDR3 reads TGTGCCAGCAGCTCCCCCGCCGGAGTTTCAACTAATGAAAAACTGTTTTTT. Protein product: CASSSPAGVSTNEKLFF.

This clonotype showed up many times. V gene TRBV10-3 combines with J gene TRBJ2-3, with a possible D match to TRBD1 (5 bases). V lost 2 bases and J 3 bases, leaving 12 bases between the germline ends. The germline gives CDR1 ENHRY, CDR2 SYGVKD. This CDR3 is 15 amino acids long. CDR3 amino acids: CAISENDPGTDTQYF. The CDR3 DNA reads TGTGCCATCAGTGAGAATGATCCAGGGACAGATACGCAGTATTTT.

The rearrangement links TRBV5-6 to TRBJ2-1; 11 nucleotides match TRBD2. The CDR3 totals 14 residues. Germline V gene data show CDR1 as SGHDT and CDR2 as YYEEEE. V trimming: 7 bases; J trimming: 9 bases; junction bases outside the gene matches: 9. The CDR3 DNA follows: TGTGCCAGCGGATTAGCGGGAGGGATGGTTGAGCAGTTCTTC. It specifies CASGLAGGMVEQFF.

This clonotype has a count of ten or more. This chain uses TRBV9 with TRBJ2-3, with 12 bases that match TRBD1. Germline V gene sequence: CDR1 SGDLS, CDR2 YYNGEE. V lost 0 bases to trimming and J lost 5 bases; unmatched junction nucleotides: 4. CDR3 length: 16 amino acids. This CDR3 is CASSVVGQGAKDTQYF. The CDR3 nucleotides are TGTGCCAGCAGCGTAGTGGGACAGGGGGCGAAAGATACGCAGTATTTT. The full variable domain, completed using reference TRBV9 and TRBJ2-3, is DSGVTQTPKHLITATGQRVTLRCSPRSGDLSVYWYQQSLDQGLQFLIQYYNGEERAKGNILERFSAQQFPDLHSELNLSSLELGDSALYFCASSVVGQGAKDTQYFGPGTRLTVL.